Following are 24 T cell receptor beta chains from one sample sequenced in a study of T cells in localized non-small cell lung cancer. The assay was immunoSEQ multiplex PCR, and TCRdb's table has in-frame clones only and misses some. Of about 39,000 clones in the sample, 79% were seen once. Sequenced material: PBMCs, taken before any cancer treatment. The receptors shown here come from a woman aged 35-75 years with stage II squamous cell lung carcinoma.

This clone was recorded once. The chain joins TRBV5-1 to TRBJ1-6, with D perhaps TRBD1 (5 bases). Trimming removed 2 bases from V and 2 bases from J, with 8 bases in between. CDR1 is SGHRS and CDR2 is YFSETQ in the germline V gene. The CDR3 sequence is 15 residues long. CDR3 nucleotides: TGCGCCAGCAGCTTCGACAGCGCCTATAATTCACCCCTCCACTTT. This translates into CASSFDSAYNSPLHF.

The V and J genes are TRBV7-2 and TRBJ2-3; 11 bases map to TRBD2. Germline V gene sequence: CDR1 SGHTA, CDR2 FQGNSA. The CDR3 is 15 residues long. The trim removed 4 bases at V and 3 bases at J, leaving 3 bases unmatched. CDR3 bases: TGTGCCAGCAGCTCCGGGACTAGCGGTACAGATACGCAGTATTTT. Translated: CASSSGTSGTDTQYF.

The V gene is TRBV7-2, the J gene TRBJ1-4, with 7 nucleotides matching TRBD1. The junction had 0 bases not matched to a gene; V was cut back by 3 bases and J by 2 bases. Germline-derived CDR1 and CDR2 are SGHTA and FQGNSA. This CDR3 region has 14 residues. In DNA form, the CDR3 reads TGTGCCAGCAGCTTGACAGGGACTAATGAAAAACTGTTTTTT. It yields the protein CASSLTGTNEKLFF.

This clone has a handful of counts. The rearrangement links TRBV19 to TRBJ2-2; a weak D match, TRBD1 (5 bases). There are 15 residues in the CDR3. CDR1 is LNHDA, CDR2 SQIVND, per germline (reference sequence). V gave up 9 bases and J gave up 4 bases, with 18 bases separating them. Written as DNA, the CDR3 is TGTGCCAGCGAGCAGGGAATTATTCCCACCGGGGAGCTGTTTTTT. The encoded protein is CASEQGIIPTGELFF.

The chain combines TRBV11-2 with TRBJ2-3, with 7 positions matching TRBD1. This CDR3 comprises 16 residues. CDR1 SGHAT and CDR2 FQNNGV come from the germline V gene. J gave up 9 bases and V 3 bases, and 15 bases lay outside the gene matches. CDR3 DNA: TGTGCCAGCAGCTTGCGCCGGGACAGCCTTCATGACACGCAGTATTTT. Translation gives CASSLRRDSLHDTQYF.

J is TRBJ2-1 and V is TRBV21-1; the tabulated D call, TRBD1, remains unverified against the DNA. TRBV21-1 is a known pseudogene. The CDR3 totals 21 residues. The CDR3: CASSKEGQGRTPNSLYNEQFF. The DNA of the CDR3 is TGTGCCAGCAGCAAAGAAGGACAGGGACGAACCCCCAACTCACTTTACAATGAGCAGTTCTTC.

This clone was recorded a few times. The chain couples TRBV5-1 to TRBJ1-1, with 12 bases that match TRBD1. V lost 3 bases, J lost 5 bases, and 11 bases stayed unmatched. The CDR3 runs 17 residues. Looked up from germline, CDR1 is SGHRS and CDR2 is YFSETQ. CDR3 nucleotide sequence: TGCGCCAGCAGCTGGACCGGGACAGGGGGCGTTCAAACTGAAGCTTTCTTT. This translates into CASSWTGTGGVQTEAFF.

The chain is built from TRBV6-4 and TRBJ2-7; perhaps TRBD2 as D (6 bases). V lost 6 bases and J 4 bases, leaving 19 bases between the germline ends. The germline V gene has CDR1 MRHNA and CDR2 SNTAGT. The CDR3 runs 15 residues. CDR3 DNA sequence: TGTGCCAGCAGGACGTTGGGCGGGGTCGGGTACGAGCAGTACTTC. Protein product: CASRTLGGVGYEQYF.

This sequence joins TRBV15 and TRBJ1-6, with a weak D call TRBD1 (6 bases). Trimming took 0 bases from V and 8 from J, leaving 20 bases between them. Germline V gives CDR1 LNHNV, CDR2 YYDKDF (reference sequence). The length of the CDR3 is 18 residues. The CDR3 reads CATSRDLGAPTLDSPLHF. The CDR3 nucleotides are TGTGCCACCAGCAGAGATCTGGGGGCGCCAACCTTAGATTCACCCCTCCACTTT. The full variable domain, completed using reference TRBV15 and TRBJ1-6, is DAMVIQNPRYQVTQFGKPVTLSCSQTLNHNVMYWYQQKSSQAPKLLFHYYDKDFNNEADTPDNFQSRRPNTSFCFLDIRSPGLGDTAMYLCATSRDLGAPTLDSPLHFGNGTRLTVT.

The chain uses TRBV4-2 and TRBJ2-3, with 8 bases fitting TRBD2. Trimming cost V 0 bases and J 6 bases; bases outside gene matches: 8. This CDR3 region has 16 residues. The germline V gene has CDR1 LGHNA and CDR2 YNFKEQ. The CDR3 here is CASSQDRQAGADTQYF. CDR3 in DNA: TGTGCCAGCAGCCAAGATCGTCAAGCGGGGGCTGATACGCAGTATTTT.

J is TRBJ1-1 and V is TRBV5-1, with unresolved D. Germline CDR1 and CDR2: SGHRS and YFSETQ. The V gene lost 2 bases and the J gene lost 0 bases, with 5 bases spanning the gap. This CDR3 has 13 residues. The CDR3 spells CASSFRVNTEAFF. Written as DNA, the CDR3 is TGCGCCAGCAGCTTTAGGGTGAACACTGAAGCTTTCTTT.

This chain joins TRBV7-9 and TRBJ2-2; 10 nucleotides agree with TRBD1. CDR1 SEHNR and CDR2 FQNEAQ come from the germline V gene (reference sequence). This CDR3 contains 15 residues. Unmatched junction bases numbered 5, after V lost 5 bases and J lost 5 bases. The CDR3 region is CASSPGQGDTGELFF. In nucleotides, the CDR3 is TGTGCCAGCAGCCCCGGACAGGGGGATACCGGGGAGCTGTTTTTT. Using reference TRBV7-9 and TRBJ2-2 for the parts outside the CDR3, the full variable domain is DTGVSQNPRHKITKRGQNVTFRCDPISEHNRLYWYRQTLGQGPEFLTYFQNEAQLEKSRLLSDRFSAERPKGSFSTLEIQRTEQGDSAMYLCASSPGQGDTGELFFGEGSRLTVL.

This chain's CDR3 is CASSEWAGYTF. In DNA form, the CDR3 reads TGTGCCAGCAGTGAATGGGCCGGCTACACCTTC. The chain joins TRBV6-1 to TRBJ1-2; D gene ambiguous. Germline CDR1 reads MNHNS; CDR2 reads SASEGT. The CDR3 totals 11 residues. Between the trimmed V and J ends, which lost 2 bases and 8 bases, there was a span of 6 bases.

The rearrangement joins TRBV5-1 to TRBJ2-5; TRBD2 agrees at 15 bases. Germline V gene lookup returns CDR1 SGHRS and CDR2 YFSETQ. CDR3 length equals 16 residues. Trimming took 1 base from V and 5 from J; bases not matched to a gene: 3. The CDR3 nucleotides are TGCGCCAGCAGCTTGTGGACTAGCGGGGGGGCTGAGACCCAGTACTTC. As protein: CASSLWTSGGAETQYF.

The V gene is TRBV6-1, the J gene TRBJ1-4; a weak D match, TRBD1 (6 bases). The CDR3 contains 15 residues. Germline V gene data show CDR1 as MNHNS and CDR2 as SASEGT. Trimming removed 9 bases from V and 0 bases from J, with 14 bases in between. CDR3 sequence reads: CARVTGLTTNEKLFF. The CDR3 DNA is TGTGCCAGAGTGACAGGACTAACAACTAATGAAAAACTGTTTTTT.

The rearrangement links TRBV21-1 to TRBJ2-1; TRBD2, as called in the table, went unchecked against the DNA. TRBV21-1 is a documented pseudogene. CDR3 size: 19 residues. CDR3 loop: CASSRTPVWAGGPYNEQFF. The CDR3 nucleotides read TGTGCCAGCAGCAGAACCCCGGTCTGGGCGGGAGGGCCTTACAATGAGCAGTTCTTC.

This clone was observed once. The V gene is TRBV28, the J gene TRBJ2-1; tentatively, D is TRBD2 (5 bases). V was trimmed by 7 bases and J by 14 bases, leaving 21 bases between them. This CDR3 has 13 amino acids. From germline, CDR1 is MDHEN and CDR2 SYDVKM. Here the CDR3 DNA reads TGTGCCAGCATCTTGAGAGGGTGGGGTGAAAAGTTCTTC. Protein sequence: CASILRGWGEKFF.

In its sample, this clone was seen a few times. The V gene is TRBV19, the J gene TRBJ1-3; 7 bases map to TRBD1. The CDR3 consists of 16 residues. V lost 8 bases and J lost 0; bases outside the gene matches: 10. From germline, CDR1 is LNHDA and CDR2 SQIVND (reference sequence). The CDR3 spells CASGPTGFNSGNTIYF. CDR3 nucleotides: TGTGCCAGTGGCCCGACAGGGTTCAACTCTGGAAACACCATATATTTT.

This sequence joins TRBV21-1 and TRBJ2-7; TRBD1 is the table's D call and was not checked against the DNA. TRBV21-1 is a documented pseudogene. The CDR3 extends over 14 amino acids. CDR3: CASSPRDRAYEQYF. The CDR3 bases are TGTGCCAGCAGCCCCCGGGACAGGGCCTACGAGCAGTACTTC.

This clone came up many times. The J gene is TRBJ2-2, the V gene TRBV7-9, with 8 bases aligning to TRBD1. The CDR3 has 16 amino acids. V lost 5 bases to trimming and J lost 1 base; unmatched junction nucleotides: 6. Germline CDR1 reads SEHNR; CDR2 reads FQNEAQ (reference sequence). The CDR3 reads CASSIPGQENTGELFF. The CDR3, as DNA: TGTGCCAGCAGCATCCCGGGACAGGAGAACACCGGGGAGCTGTTTTTT. Full variable domain (outside the CDR3, taken from reference TRBV7-9 and TRBJ2-2): DTGVSQNPRHKITKRGQNVTFRCDPISEHNRLYWYRQTLGQGPEFLTYFQNEAQLEKSRLLSDRFSAERPKGSFSTLEIQRTEQGDSAMYLCASSIPGQENTGELFFGEGSRLTVL.

The V gene is TRBV28, the J gene TRBJ1-2; 7 bases are shared with TRBD1. V trimming: 7 bases; J trimming: 0 bases; junction bases outside the gene matches: 5. CDR1 and CDR2 from the germline V gene are MDHEN and SYDVKM. The CDR3 extends over 14 amino acids. The CDR3 DNA follows: TGTGCCAGCACTAGGGACAGTACTAACTATGGCTACACCTTC. Protein sequence: CASTRDSTNYGYTF.

This clone came up once. The V call is TRBV27, the J call TRBJ2-2, with D unclear. Trimming stripped 1 base from V and 4 bases from J, with 7 bases between. Per germline, CDR1 MNHEY and CDR2 SMNVEV (reference sequence). CDR3 length: 14 amino acids. DNA for the CDR3: TGTGCCAGCAGTTTATACTCCGGCACCGGGGAGCTGTTTTTT. Its translation is CASSLYSGTGELFF.

The genes are TRBV5-1 and TRBJ1-2, with 10 bases lining up with TRBD1. V lost 4 bases to trimming and J lost 2 bases; unmatched junction nucleotides: 5. The CDR3 consists of 15 residues. Germline V lookup: CDR1 SGHRS, CDR2 YFSETQ. The CDR3 loop reads CASSLTTGGNYGYTF. The CDR3 bases are TGCGCCAGCAGCCTTACGACAGGGGGCAACTATGGCTACACCTTC.

The CDR3 here is CASSLASGNEKLFF. The CDR3 region has the DNA TGTGCCAGCAGCTTAGCTTCCGGGAATGAAAAACTGTTTTTT. The gene calls are TRBV7-9 and TRBJ1-4; no firm D call. Germline CDR1 and CDR2: SEHNR and FQNEAQ (reference sequence). The V gene lost 0 bases and the J gene lost 5 bases, with 7 bases spanning the gap. The CDR3 has 14 residues. The variable domain in full, with the rest retrieved from reference TRBV7-9 and TRBJ1-4, is DTGVSQNPRHKITKRGQNVTFRCDPISEHNRLYWYRQTLGQGPEFLTYFQNEAQLEKSRLLSDRFSAERPKGSFSTLEIQRTEQGDSAMYLCASSLASGNEKLFFGSGTQLSVL.